This entry is about one T cell receptor (beta chain). This record comes from a study of shared clonotypes between healthy human individuals. Per the germline V gene, CDR1 is MDHEN and CDR2 is SYDVKM. Trimming cost V 4 bases and J 2 bases, with 14 bases left between them. This CDR3 contains 15 residues. The data were produced by immunoSEQ multiplex PCR, yet TCRdb's version contains in-frame clones alone and is incomplete. The sample yields around 700,000 clones, around 73% seen once. The sequenced sample was memory CD4+ T cells sorted from blood. The subset here: CD45RA-negative fraction. The chain has TRBV28 and TRBJ1-1; D is unresolved. The TCR comes from a woman under 40 in good health. CDR3 in amino acids: CASSSLGAANTEAFF. CDR3 DNA: TGTGCCAGCAGTTCCCTAGGCGCAGCTAACACTGAAGCTTTCTTT.